This record looks at one T cell receptor (beta chain) sequence and its context. Its antigen is unknown. Nothing much larger sits one base from this clone, and base qualities are not available. This sample is part of a study of PD-1 blockade in classical Hodgkin lymphoma (TCRdb year 2020). As for the study more broadly: Nivolumab dosing was 3 mg/kg intravenously every 2 weeks, continuing until either disease progression or unacceptable toxicity. To define a peripheral blood immune signature of response to PD-1 blockade in classical Hodgkin lymphoma, the study combined TCR beta sequencing with CyTOF.

What the work shows at the level of the full study, not this receptor alone: Baseline TCR diversity was reported as lower in newly diagnosed patients than in healthy donors, and lower still in relapsed/refractory patients. Among trial patients, those achieving complete response had baseline diversity similar to that of newly diagnosed patients, while diversity was significantly lower in partial responders and progressors. CD4+ but not CD8+ TCR diversity rose significantly by C4D1 (p=0.0027 vs p=0.16), most apparent in complete responders (p=0.02). The study covered only a single clinical trial cohort, and the causes of the repertoire differences, possibly disease activity or prior therapy, were still not defined. Lower diversity was seen in patients whose nivolumab began less than 1 year after ASCT, and these patients were left out of later analyses so that immune reconstitution would not confound the results.

Clipping removes 0 bases from V and 2 bases from J, with 4 as the unmatched junction base count. CDR1 is given as SGDLS and CDR2 as YYNGEE, both from the germline V gene. The cysteine opens and the phenylalanine closes a CDR3 of 17 amino acids. CDR3 DNA is the only sequence kept; it has 51 bases, read in frame from the first base. This specimen's time point label, interpreted: cycle 1 day 1 (C1D1), immediately before nivolumab initiation. Every trial patient had relapsed after autologous stem cell transplantation, and cohorts A, B and C differed in prior brentuximab vedotin exposure. The trial cohort was composed of about 53 patients with relapsed/refractory classical Hodgkin lymphoma, for whom complete response, partial response or progressive disease was recorded as best overall response. In the multi-cohort phase II CheckMate 205 trial, trial patients received single-agent nivolumab. An independent review committee assessed best overall response by applying the 2007 International Working Group response criteria. PBMCs from the trial were collected at three points: immediately before nivolumab initiation (C1D1), and during therapy at cycle 2 day 1 and cycle 4 day 1. After peripheral blood was drawn into 8 mL Vacutainer Cell Preparation Tubes, PBMCs were isolated by centrifugation and then cryopreserved.

Genomic DNA was extracted with the Qiagen DNeasy kit from unsorted PBMCs and from negatively selected CD4+ and CD8+ fractions. TCR beta CDR3 regions were subjected to amplification by immunoSEQ multiplex PCR with primers that anneal to V and J segments. A synthetic immune receptor repertoire was used to minimize amplification bias, and remaining bias was computationally removed after sequencing. The study's own analysis went as follows. Repertoire diversity was quantified as the Shannon entropy index using custom Python scripts. The unsorted, CD4+ and CD8+ repertoires were each analyzed separately, with the exception of combined analyses, where CD4+ and CD8+ sequences were merged in silico. A clone was considered expanded if an increase in frequency of at least 2-fold after treatment relative to C1D1 was found, and a pseudocount of 0.5 was applied to clones undetected at baseline. Clones with 0 or 1 copy at C1D1 were classified as singleton clones, and clones with 2 or more copies were classified as non-singleton clones. Clones expanded in unsorted samples were annotated as CD4+, CD8+ or unknown by matching protein sequences in sorted samples from the same patient. Wilcoxon tests were applied to paired samples to test diversity changes from C1D1 to C4D1. This immuneACCESS table, as held by TCRdb, lists in-frame sequences with V and J called but not all clones. Of the missing ones, under half trace to an unresolved V gene in checked studies; the others have no known cause. The V and J calls and clone size come from that table; D and trimming were worked out from the DNA. This sample is represented by 40,000 to 50,000 clones; around 80% of them were singletons. The ten top clones hold about an eighth of the sample.

The chain is encoded by TRBV9 joined to TRBJ1-6; TRBD1 aligns with 8 central bases. Here the sequenced sample was peripheral blood mononuclear cells (PBMCs), taken at baseline. The TCR was taken from a human donor with classical Hodgkin lymphoma. The bases are TGTGCCAGCAGCGTAGCCGGACAGGGCGCCTATAATTCACCCCTCCACTTT. It translates as CASSVAGQGAYNSPLHF.